This is a list of T cell receptor beta chains from one sample in a study of blood T cell repertoires in COVID-19. This table comes from immunoSEQ multiplex PCR, and its TCRdb copy is limited to in-frame clones, with some not included. The table shows tens of thousands of clones, with around 80% occurring only once. Sequenced input: peripheral blood. These receptors came from an elderly woman with active or convalescent COVID-19. Each CDR3 is given with its conserved first and last residue. Size tells how often a clone was seen (once, few, many) or the class of an expanded clone, and some rows leave it out.

>NA|13|TRBJ2-7|TRBV12-3/TRBV12-4
CASSYGGGYEQYF
>NA|18|TRBJ2-7|TRBV3-1/TRBV3-2
CASSPAWAGSTPGYEQYF
>NA|16|TRBJ2-5|TRBV7-9
CASSLGGGDTQETQYF
>NA|16|TRBJ1-2|TRBV5-1
CASKRSSNEGDYGYTF
>NA|12|TRBJ1-2|TRBV10-2
CASSELEGPWTF
>NA|15|TRBJ2-1|TRBV4-2
CASSRHRDRVDEQFF
>NA|16|TRBJ1-3|TRBV5-3
CARSLGQGVTGNTIYF
>NA|17|TRBJ2-2|TRBV14
CASSQVGGWDYTGELFF
>NA|14|TRBJ2-4|TRBV7-8
CASSLASAVNIQYF
>NA|17|TRBJ2-2|TRBV3-1/TRBV3-2
CASSQSNRGLNTGELFF
>NA|15|TRBJ1-6|TRBV6-6
CASRGGGSYNSPLHF
>once|18|TRBJ2-2|TRBV18
CASSPSEVGQANTGELFF
>NA|15|TRBJ2-5|TRBV7-2
CASSLATTIQETQYF
>NA|14|TRBJ2-7|TRBV19
CASRDRSGSYEQYF
>NA|13|TRBJ2-5|TRBV6-5
CATKDRVWETQYF
>once|12|TRBJ1-2|TRBV6-5
CASSRGGYGYTF
>NA|15|TRBJ1-2|TRBV5-1
CASSLDGGSGRGYTF
>NA|15|TRBJ2-3|TRBV7-2
CASSLVASAADTQYF
>NA|15|TRBJ2-7|TRBV6-6
CASSQGQGARYEQYF
>NA|16|TRBJ2-6|TRBV7-9
CASSLGSSSGANVLTF
>NA|13|TRBJ1-1|TRBV7-9
CASSLDFRTEAFF
>NA|15|TRBJ1-2|TRBV7-2
CASSFRTRGPYGYTF
>NA|14|TRBJ2-3|TRBV5-5
CASSLTTEADTQYF
>NA|13|TRBJ2-7|TRBV7-9
CASTLITGDEQYF
>once|13|TRBJ2-3|TRBV5-1
CASSTGGTDTQYF
>NA|17|TRBJ2-5|TRBV2
CASSERSGGPPQETQYF
>NA|16|TRBJ1-3|TRBV9
CASSGRTGGLGNTIYF
>NA|16|TRBJ2-1|TRBV15
CATGPWGTSKRNEQFF
>few|16|TRBJ2-3|TRBV7-2
CASSPTRTQGTDTQYF
>NA|16|TRBJ2-3|TRBV7-4
CASSRPSGRRTDTQYF
>NA|15|TRBJ2-7|TRBV18
CASSPRTLSSYEQYF
>NA|16|TRBJ2-7|TRBV4-2
CASSQPDRGYGSEQYF
>once|15|TRBJ1-5|TRBV6-5
CASSRQQGGNQPQHF
>NA|14|TRBJ1-2|TRBV6-5
CASSYSGGRYGYTF
>NA|18|TRBJ2-1|TRBV3-1/TRBV3-2
CASSQDPPRGEPYNEQFF
>NA|16|TRBJ2-3|TRBV7-9
CASSGRLDSRTDTQYF
>NA|13|TRBJ1-1|TRBV5-8
CASSPWGGPEAFF
>NA|15|TRBJ2-7|TRBV11-1
CASSLGAGVAYEQYF
>once|13|TRBJ2-3|TRBV6-5
CASTAGSGDTQYF
>NA|12|TRBJ1-5|TRBV28
CASGLSNQPQHF
>NA|17|TRBJ2-1|TRBV3-1/TRBV3-2
CASSRPSRTRWGDEQFF
>few|14|TRBJ2-3|TRBV5-1
CASSLEPDSDTQYF
>NA|16|TRBJ1-3|TRBV6-5
CASSYSTQGIGNTIYF
>NA|15|TRBJ2-3|TRBV19
CASSRVAGFTDTQYF
>once|14|TRBJ1-1|TRBV28
CASSFNRGRTEAFF